One and the same sample provided the 10 T cell receptor beta chains below, sequenced in a study of siplizumab effects on memory and regulatory T cells (dated by TCRdb to about 2019). Libraries were constructed by the immunoSEQ multiplex PCR assay. As stored in TCRdb, this immuneACCESS dataset retains in-frame rearrangements with V and J assigned. A fraction of the clones does not appear; measured against another copy, unresolved V genes explain less than half of the discrepancy, and the remainder lacks a known reason. In this sample the table shows 90,000 to 140,000 clones, 93% of which occur a single time. About 0.32% of the sample is taken by the ten largest. Sequenced material: CD4+ T cells sorted from blood. The receptors here all came from a human donor in good health.

This rearrangement joins TRBV6-5 to TRBJ2-3; D remains ambiguous. Germline assignment: CDR1 MNHEY and CDR2 SVGAGI. The V and J ends lost 5 bases and 2 bases respectively, with 8 bases between them. The CDR3 runs to 13 residues. Here the CDR3 reads CASSAHVTDTQYF. The CDR3 coding sequence is TGTGCCAGCAGTGCCCATGTCACAGATACGCAGTATTTT.

The V call is TRBV5-8, the J call TRBJ2-1; unclear D gene. Germline values: CDR1 SGHTS, CDR2 YDEGEE. This CDR3 is 12 amino acids long. Trimming took off 1 base at V and 12 bases at J, with 11 bases between the two ends. The CDR3 bases are TGTGCCAGCAGCTTGTTACTGGGGTTGCAGTTCTTC. Protein: CASSLLLGLQFF.

V and J are TRBV5-4 and TRBJ1-1, with D hard to call. Germline CDR1 and CDR2: SGHNT and YYREEE (reference sequence). The CDR3 has 15 residues. The V and J ends lost 0 bases and 1 base respectively, with 10 bases between them. The CDR3 region is CASSLVGQSNTEAFF. CDR3 in DNA: TGTGCCAGCAGCTTGGTAGGGCAGTCGAACACTGAAGCTTTCTTT.

The V gene is TRBV21-1, the J gene TRBJ2-1; the table's TRBD2 call for D was not verified on the DNA. TRBV21-1 is a known pseudogene. CDR3 length: 16 amino acids. The CDR3 DNA follows: TGTGCCAGCAGCAAAGGTAGACGGGAGGACTACAATGAGCAGTTCTTC. It is translated as CASSKGRREDYNEQFF.

The chain has TRBV27 and TRBJ2-2; 10 bases map to TRBD2. Germline trimming cut 4 bases from V and 0 bases from J; bases unmatched to any gene: 8. CDR1 and CDR2 from the germline V gene are MNHEY and SMNVEV (reference sequence). The CDR3 has 18 amino acids. CDR3 sequence reads: CASSSLTGLAANTGELFF. CDR3 nucleotides: TGTGCCAGCAGTTCCCTAACCGGACTAGCGGCGAACACCGGGGAGCTGTTTTTT.

In regard to this clone: Other nucleotide sequences in the sample specify the same CDR3. The chain carries TRBV2 and TRBJ1-5, with unresolved D. CDR1 SNHLY and CDR2 FYNNEI come from the germline V gene. The ends were cut back, 8 bases at V and 0 bases at J, with 8 bases in the middle. CDR3 length equals 13 residues. CDR3 bases: TGTGCCAGCTCAGATGATAGCAATCAGCCCCAGCATTTT. It specifies CASSDDSNQPQHF.

The V and J genes are TRBV15 and TRBJ1-5, with unresolved D. Trimming left V 6 bases short and J 3 bases short, with 9 bases between. Germline V gives CDR1 LNHNV, CDR2 YYDKDF (reference sequence). The CDR3 sequence is 13 residues long. Here the CDR3 reads CATSGLLNQPQHF. CDR3 bases: TGTGCCACCAGTGGACTCCTCAATCAGCCCCAGCATTTT.

The rearrangement joins TRBV9 to TRBJ2-5; 7 bases match TRBD1. Trimming cost V 3 bases and J 1 base; bases outside gene matches: 3. The CDR3 consists of 14 residues. CDR1 and CDR2 (germline): SGDLS, YYNGEE. The CDR3: CASSASGGQETQYF. In DNA, the CDR3 is TGTGCCAGCAGCGCGTCAGGGGGCCAAGAGACCCAGTACTTC.

CDR3 DNA sequence: TGTGCTTCCGACAGGACCCCTAGCACAGATACGCAGTATTTT. Translating it yields CASDRTPSTDTQYF. The genes are TRBV30 and TRBJ2-3, with D possibly being TRBD1 (6 bases). The length of the CDR3 is 14 residues. The germline V gene encodes CDR1 GTSNPN and CDR2 SVGIG (reference sequence).

This clone has a single count. V and J are TRBV6-5 and TRBJ1-3; tentatively, D is TRBD1 (6 bases). Deletions cut 6 bases from V and 4 bases from J, with 13 bases between. Germline V gives CDR1 MNHEY, CDR2 SVGAGI. This CDR3 is built from 14 residues. CDR3 region: CASSQQGSGNTIYF. The CDR3 DNA reads TGTGCCAGCAGCCAACAGGGTTCAGGAAACACCATATATTTT.